This TCR beta chain was observed in a study of cytomegalovirus exposure and HLA in healthy donors. Sampled while nominally healthy, donors likely had unrecorded immune exposures. Germline V gene data show CDR1 as SQVTM and CDR2 as ANQGSEA. J gave up 9 bases and V 7 bases, and 9 bases lay outside the gene matches. The CDR3 length is 13 residues. Use of 60 Vbeta and 13 Jbeta primers characterized the PCR. The repertoire was sequenced with immunoSEQ multiplex PCR; TCRdb's copy has only in-frame clones and lacks some. This table holds 170,000 or so clones, 80% found once. A remark on this clone: Its antigen is not identified.

Whole-study findings and limits: A later analysis linked a missense DCLRE1C variant to TCR beta V- and J-gene trimming. DRB1 showed the most TCR associations and HLA-C the fewest in a later analysis, as rates varied by HLA locus.

The chain uses TRBV29-1 and TRBJ2-1; 10 bases are a match to TRBD1. Material: PBMCs. The receptor was isolated from a boy younger than 18 in good health and CMV-seronegative. The CDR3 DNA reads as TGCAGCGGCAGACAGGGGGCAGGGGGTGAGCAGTTCTTC. Its translation: CSGRQGAGGEQFF.